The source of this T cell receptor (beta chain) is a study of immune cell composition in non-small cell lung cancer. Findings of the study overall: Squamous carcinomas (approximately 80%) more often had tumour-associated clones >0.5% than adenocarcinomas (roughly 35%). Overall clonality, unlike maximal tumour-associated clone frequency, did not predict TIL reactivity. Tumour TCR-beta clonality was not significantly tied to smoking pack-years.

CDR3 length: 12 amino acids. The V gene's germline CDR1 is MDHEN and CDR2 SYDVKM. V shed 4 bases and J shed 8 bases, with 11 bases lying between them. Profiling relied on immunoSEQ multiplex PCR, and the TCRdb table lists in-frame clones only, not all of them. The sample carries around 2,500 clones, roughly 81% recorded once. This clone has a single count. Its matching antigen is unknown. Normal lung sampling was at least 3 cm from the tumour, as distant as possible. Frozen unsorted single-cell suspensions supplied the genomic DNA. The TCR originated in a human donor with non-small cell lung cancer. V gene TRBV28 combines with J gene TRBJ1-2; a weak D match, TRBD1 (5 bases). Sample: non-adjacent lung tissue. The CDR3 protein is CASSSRVRGYTF. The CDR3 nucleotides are TGTGCCAGCAGTTCCAGGGTAAGAGGCTACACCTTC.